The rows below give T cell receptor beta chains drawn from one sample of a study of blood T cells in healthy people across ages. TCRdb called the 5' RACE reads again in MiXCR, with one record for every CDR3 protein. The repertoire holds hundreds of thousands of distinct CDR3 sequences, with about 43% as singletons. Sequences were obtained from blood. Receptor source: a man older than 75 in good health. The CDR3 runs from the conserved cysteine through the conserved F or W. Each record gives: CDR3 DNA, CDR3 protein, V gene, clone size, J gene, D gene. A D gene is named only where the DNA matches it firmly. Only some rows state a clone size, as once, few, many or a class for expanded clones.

TGTGCCAGCAGCTCCACGGGGCCGACTCGGTTCTTC,CASSSTGPTRFF,TRBV11-2,-,TRBJ2-1,-
TGTGCTAGTGGTCCGTCGCGACAAGAGACCCAGTACTTC,CASGPSRQETQYF,TRBV12-5,-,TRBJ2-5,-
TGTGCCAGCAGCCAAGGAAGGGTTTGGTCCTACAATGAGCAGTTCTTC,CASSQGRVWSYNEQFF,TRBV3-1,-,TRBJ2-1,-
TGCAGTGCTAGAGTAGGCGGGGGGGCTCGTGAGCAGTTCTTC,CSARVGGGAREQFF,TRBV20-1,-,TRBJ2-1,TRBD2
TGTGCCAGCAGCTTAGTAGGAGGGGGGGGCTCCAATGAGCAGTTCTTC,CASSLVGGGGSNEQFF,TRBV7-2,-,TRBJ2-1,-
TGTGCCACCCGAATCATTCAGTCCAACTATGGCTACACCTTC,CATRIIQSNYGYTF,TRBV10-3,many,TRBJ1-2,-
TGTGCCAGCAGACGGACTAGCGGGACATCCTACAATGAGCAGTTCTTC,CASRRTSGTSYNEQFF,TRBV11-1,many,TRBJ2-1,TRBD2
TGTGCCAGCAGTGTGGCGGAGGGCAAAGAGACCCAGTACTTC,CASSVAEGKETQYF,TRBV12-3/TRBV12-4,-,TRBJ2-5,-
TGTGCCATCAGACCCCCCGGGCAGCAAGAGACCCAGTACTTC,CAIRPPGQQETQYF,TRBV10-3,few,TRBJ2-5,-
TGTGCCACCAGCAGGGACCACTCCTACGAGCAGTACTTC,CATSRDHSYEQYF,TRBV15,few,TRBJ2-7,-
TGTGCCAGCAGCTTATCACTAGCGGGACGGGGCACCGGGGAGCTGTTTTTT,CASSLSLAGRGTGELFF,TRBV6-5,few,TRBJ2-2,TRBD2
TGTGCCAGCTCACAACCGGGACTAGGGTCCTACGAGCAGTACTTC,CASSQPGLGSYEQYF,TRBV18,-,TRBJ2-7,TRBD2
TGCGCCAGCAGCCACCCGCCCGAGGGGGAGACCCAGTACTTC,CASSHPPEGETQYF,TRBV5-1,-,TRBJ2-5,-
TGTGCCAGCAGCCGGGACAGTTCCGGCTACGAGCAGTACTTC,CASSRDSSGYEQYF,TRBV7-2,many,TRBJ2-7,TRBD1
TGTGCCAGCACGAAGACATTCTCCTACAATGAGCAGTTCTTC,CASTKTFSYNEQFF,TRBV9,many,TRBJ2-1,-
TGTGCCAGCAGTTCCTTAGCAGGGGCAAGCTCCTACGAGCAGCACTTC,CASSSLAGASSYEQHF,TRBV6-2/TRBV6-3,-,TRBJ2-7,-
TGTGCCAGCACCACCAAGCGCCGAGTCCCCTACGAGCAGTACTTC,CASTTKRRVPYEQYF,TRBV6-2/TRBV6-3,few,TRBJ2-7,-
TGTGCCAGCACCCCGCAGGGGAACACCGGGGAGCTGTTTTTT,CASTPQGNTGELFF,TRBV12-3/TRBV12-4,-,TRBJ2-2,-
TGCAGTGCTAGAGATTCGGCGGTAGGCAGGGGGTATGAGCAGTTCTTC,CSARDSAVGRGYEQFF,TRBV20-1,-,TRBJ2-1,TRBD1
TGTGCCAGCAGCTTAGACAGTTCCTACAATGAGCAGTTCTTC,CASSLDSSYNEQFF,TRBV7-2,many,TRBJ2-1,-
TGCGCCAGCAGTCCCCAGGGGGCGCGGAAGGAAAAACTGTTTTTT,CASSPQGARKEKLFF,TRBV23-1,-,TRBJ1-4,TRBD1